This T cell receptor beta chain was recovered during a study of T cells in narcolepsy. Study-level results: No autoreactive T cell clone sequences appeared in some memory CD4+ repertoires.

This CDR3 is built from 15 residues. Germline lookup yields CDR1 SGHTA and CDR2 FQGNSA. With V trimmed by 5 bases and J by 5 bases, 10 bases remained unmatched. The method was immunoSEQ multiplex PCR; TCRdb's version includes in-frame clones alone and lacks a portion of them. The data contain fewer than 30,000 clones, around 83% of them singletons. A note on this clone: Antigen unknown.

The rearrangement links TRBV7-2 to TRBJ2-5; TRBD2 agrees at 8 bases. The sequence derives from a human donor with narcolepsy. The specimen sequenced was CD45RA- memory CD4+ T cells from PBMCs. CDR3 coding DNA: TGTGCCAGCAGCGGGGGACTAGGTCTCGAGGAGACCCAGTACTTC. Translating gives CASSGGLGLEETQYF.